This T cell receptor (beta chain) emerged from a study of PD-1 blockade in classical Hodgkin lymphoma. The CDR3 totals 14 residues. Produced via immunoSEQ multiplex PCR; TCRdb's table is partial and in-frame only. The sample lists tens of thousands of clones, approximately 90% occurring once. As concerns this clone: Its target is unknown.

Regarding time point: cycle 4 day 1 (C4D1), after six to seven weeks of nivolumab. Every one of the patients relapsed after autologous stem cell transplantation (brentuximab vedotin exposure was variable). Broader study findings: Complete responders started with a diversity level that resembled newly diagnosed patients at baseline. Compared with baseline, CD4+ but not CD8+ TCR diversity had risen significantly by C4D1. Exclusion was the outcome for patients who began nivolumab under 1 year after ASCT.

This sequence joins TRBV7-5 and TRBJ2-1; the D segment call TRBD2 is taken from the table without a DNA check. TRBV7-5 is termed a pseudogene. Sample: peripheral blood mononuclear cells (PBMCs), taken before the fourth cycle of nivolumab. The receptor was isolated from a human donor with classical Hodgkin lymphoma. CDR3 sequence (DNA): TGTGCCAGCAGCTTCGGGGGTTCCCGGAATGAGCAGTTCTTC. This translates into CASSFGGSRNEQFF.